This T cell receptor beta chain was identified in a study of cytotoxic CD8 clonotypes in ibrutinib-treated CLL. The CDR3 spans 13 residues. Germline V gene sequence: CDR1 MNHNS, CDR2 SASEGT. The ends were cut back, 6 bases at V and 8 bases at J, with 14 bases in the middle. Sequencing used immunoSEQ multiplex PCR; TCRdb keeps in-frame clones, though not all of them. The sample yields 25,000 to 30,000 clones, 85% seen once. The chain couples TRBV6-1 to TRBJ1-3; tentatively, D is TRBD1 (6 bases). The source material was PBMCs, sampled after 24 months of ibrutinib treatment. This TCR derives from a human donor with chronic lymphocytic leukemia. The CDR3 reads CASSLKGGHTIYF. Written as DNA, the CDR3 is TGTGCCAGCAGCCTCAAAGGGGGACACACCATATATTTT.